This is a list of T cell receptor beta chains from one sample in a study of blood T cell repertoires in COVID-19. Only in-frame clones appear in the TCRdb table, and some are missing; sequencing was by immunoSEQ multiplex PCR. The sample includes 100,000 to 150,000 clones, roughly 80% of them seen just once. The material sequenced was PBMCs or T cells enriched from blood (not recorded which). The source is a man aged 35 to 55 with acute COVID-19. Both conserved end residues are trimmed from each CDR3.

TRBJ1-4,13,TRBV7-9,ASSLEGQGAEKLF
TRBJ1-5,12,TRBV19,ASSIVGGNQPQH
TRBJ1-4,15,TRBV21-1,ASSKRGRDRPNEKLF
TRBJ2-5,14,TRBV5-1,ASSPGLAGGQETQY
TRBJ2-4,12,TRBV5-8,ASSFTGPKNIQY
TRBJ2-7,14,TRBV15,ATSREGRGASQEQY
TRBJ2-7,13,TRBV9,ASSVGGRPSYEQY
TRBJ2-7,11,TRBV7-9,AAQAGPTYEQY
TRBJ1-3,10,TRBV6-6,ASSGGGNTIY
TRBJ1-2,13,TRBV7-9,ASSARDRAFYGYT
TRBJ1-2,12,TRBV3-1/TRBV3-2,ASSQGRGNYGYT
TRBJ1-4,13,TRBV28,ASSTVGQSNEKLF
TRBJ1-2,12,TRBV10-2,ASSDWDSLGGYT
TRBJ1-2,12,TRBV12-5,ASGLGTGFDGYT
TRBJ1-1,12,TRBV6-5,ASSSGQGDTEAF
TRBJ1-5,10,TRBV19,ASSRGIQPQH
TRBJ1-4,12,TRBV5-4,ASSLVGVEEKLF
TRBJ2-3,12,TRBV18,ASSPRREMDTQY
TRBJ1-1,12,TRBV7-2,ASSIGQGNTEAF
TRBJ1-2,10,TRBV12-3/TRBV12-4,ASSLVGGGYT
TRBJ2-2,14,TRBV19,ASSISPGPGAGELF
TRBJ1-3,13,TRBV19,AVTPGLSSGNTIY
TRBJ2-7,10,TRBV5-6,ASSLATYEQY
TRBJ1-1,13,TRBV5-6,ASSARGQRNTEAF
TRBJ1-1,12,TRBV7-3,ASSSGQRNTEAF
TRBJ2-7,12,TRBV9,ASSPGTGVGEQY
TRBJ2-7,13,TRBV6-2/TRBV6-3,ASSYGRTSRDEQY
TRBJ2-7,11,TRBV6-5,ASRGGQPYEQY
TRBJ2-5,12,TRBV6-5,ASSYSGALETQY
TRBJ1-5,11,TRBV6-2/TRBV6-3,ASSSTGLQPQH
TRBJ1-1,10,TRBV3-1/TRBV3-2,ASSLGNTEAF
TRBJ2-2,13,TRBV2,ASSRDSANTGELF
TRBJ2-7,14,TRBV6-2/TRBV6-3,ASSSTPTSASYEQY
TRBJ1-5,13,TRBV2,ASRGGTGGAQPQH
TRBJ2-3,12,TRBV5-1,ASSSREHTDTQY
TRBJ2-7,14,TRBV7-8,ASSRLIGTGVYEQY
TRBJ2-7,13,TRBV11-1,ASSLDGGFSYEQY
TRBJ2-3,15,TRBV7-2,ASSLQAGATSTDTQY
TRBJ2-6,14,TRBV6-5,ASSYRQTPGANVLT
TRBJ1-5,11,TRBV19,ASSIGALQPQH
TRBJ1-6,13,TRBV28,ASSSQSSYNSPLH